This is a list of T cell receptor beta chains from one sample in a study of T cell responses to AZD1222 COVID-19 vaccine. Only in-frame clones appear in the TCRdb table, and some are missing; sequencing was by immunoSEQ multiplex PCR. This table holds some 80,000 clones, 88% found once. Sequenced here: peripheral blood, sampled 28 days after the second dose of the MenACWY control vaccine. The receptor source for this set is an adult who received the MenACWY meningococcal vaccine as a control. Both conserved end residues are part of each CDR3. A D gene is named only where the DNA matches it firmly. Size is omitted from some rows. Given values are once, few, many or a class for expanded clones.

clone size: -
J gene: TRBJ2-2
V gene: TRBV19
D gene: -
CDR3 DNA: TGTGCCGGACAGAGGGTGGCGAACACCGGGGAGCTGTTTTTT
CDR3 protein: CAGQRVANTGELFF

clone size: -
J gene: TRBJ1-4
V gene: TRBV9
D gene: -
CDR3 DNA: TGTGCCAGCAGCGTAGAGGGGTGGGATGAAAAACTGTTTTTT
CDR3 protein: CASSVEGWDEKLFF

clone size: -
J gene: TRBJ1-3
V gene: TRBV6-2/TRBV6-3
D gene: -
CDR3 DNA: TGTGCCAGCAGTTCCGAGGGGCCTGGAAACACCATATATTTT
CDR3 protein: CASSSEGPGNTIYF

clone size: -
J gene: TRBJ1-6
V gene: TRBV6-4
D gene: -
CDR3 DNA: TGTGCCAGCAGTGCGGATCGAGGGGATTCACCCCTCCACTTT
CDR3 protein: CASSADRGDSPLHF

clone size: -
J gene: TRBJ1-1
V gene: TRBV7-2
D gene: TRBD1
CDR3 DNA: TGTGCCAGCAGCTTCCCAGGGGGGAACACTGAAGCTTTCTTT
CDR3 protein: CASSFPGGNTEAFF

clone size: -
J gene: TRBJ1-4
V gene: TRBV5-1
D gene: -
CDR3 DNA: TGCGCCAGCAGCTTGGAACCCGCGGGGATGGAGGAAAAACTGTTTTTT
CDR3 protein: CASSLEPAGMEEKLFF

clone size: -
J gene: TRBJ1-4
V gene: TRBV6-5
D gene: TRBD1
CDR3 DNA: TGTGCCAGCAGTAGCCTCGGACAGGATGATGAAAAACTGTTTTTT
CDR3 protein: CASSSLGQDDEKLFF

clone size: -
J gene: TRBJ2-1
V gene: TRBV9
D gene: TRBD1
CDR3 DNA: TGTGCCACGGGACAGGGCCTTTACAATGAGCAGTTCTTC
CDR3 protein: CATGQGLYNEQFF

clone size: -
J gene: TRBJ2-5
V gene: TRBV7-2
D gene: -
CDR3 DNA: TGTGCCAGCAGCTTTAACTATCGAGAGACCCAGTACTTC
CDR3 protein: CASSFNYRETQYF

clone size: -
J gene: TRBJ1-3
V gene: TRBV6-5
D gene: TRBD1
CDR3 DNA: TGTGCCACCAAGACAGGGAGTAGGGGAAACACCATATATTTT
CDR3 protein: CATKTGSRGNTIYF

clone size: -
J gene: TRBJ2-7
V gene: TRBV11-2
D gene: -
CDR3 DNA: TGTGCCAGCAGCTTCAAAATAGGGGTGGGCGAGCAGTACTTC
CDR3 protein: CASSFKIGVGEQYF

clone size: -
J gene: TRBJ1-3
V gene: TRBV2
D gene: -
CDR3 DNA: TGTGCCAGCAGTACAGAGCGAAACACCATATATTTT
CDR3 protein: CASSTERNTIYF

clone size: -
J gene: TRBJ2-1
V gene: TRBV5-4
D gene: TRBD2
CDR3 DNA: TGTGCCAGCAGCAGGGGACTAGCGGGAAACAATGAGCAGTTCTTC
CDR3 protein: CASSRGLAGNNEQFF

clone size: -
J gene: TRBJ1-2
V gene: TRBV6-5
D gene: -
CDR3 DNA: TGTGCCAGCAGTTACGCGGGAGCTAACTATGGCTACACCTTC
CDR3 protein: CASSYAGANYGYTF

clone size: -
J gene: TRBJ1-2
V gene: TRBV7-2
D gene: -
CDR3 DNA: TGTGCCAGCAGCTTAGACCGGACTGGCTACACCTTC
CDR3 protein: CASSLDRTGYTF

clone size: -
J gene: TRBJ2-2
V gene: TRBV9
D gene: -
CDR3 DNA: TGTGCCAGCAGCGTAGAGACAGCGACCGGGGAGCTGTTTTTT
CDR3 protein: CASSVETATGELFF

clone size: -
J gene: TRBJ1-2
V gene: TRBV5-8
D gene: -
CDR3 DNA: TGTGCCAGCAGCTTAATGGACAGCTATGGCTACACCTTC
CDR3 protein: CASSLMDSYGYTF

clone size: once
J gene: TRBJ1-5
V gene: TRBV19
D gene: TRBD1
CDR3 DNA: TGTGCCAGTAGTTCCACTGCGGGGACAGTTGGCAATCAGCCCCAGCATTTT
CDR3 protein: CASSSTAGTVGNQPQHF

clone size: few
J gene: TRBJ1-1
V gene: TRBV6-5
D gene: -
CDR3 DNA: TGTGCCAGCAGAGACACAGTGAACACTGAAGCTTTCTTT
CDR3 protein: CASRDTVNTEAFF

clone size: -
J gene: TRBJ2-7
V gene: TRBV5-8
D gene: -
CDR3 DNA: TGTGCCAGCTTCCGCAGGGCGGCCTACGAGCAGTACTTC
CDR3 protein: CASFRRAAYEQYF

clone size: once
J gene: TRBJ2-1
V gene: TRBV30
D gene: -
CDR3 DNA: TGTGCCTGGAGTGTACCCCCCAAGACTCCCTCCATCACCTACAATGAGCAGTTCTTC
CDR3 protein: CAWSVPPKTPSITYNEQFF

clone size: -
J gene: TRBJ1-4
V gene: TRBV4-2
D gene: TRBD1
CDR3 DNA: TGTGCCAGCAGCCAAGATGGGTCAAGGGGGCACGAAAAACTGTTTTTT
CDR3 protein: CASSQDGSRGHEKLFF

clone size: -
J gene: TRBJ1-5
V gene: TRBV10-3
D gene: TRBD1
CDR3 DNA: TGTGCCATCAGTGTGACAGGGGATAGCAATCAGCCCCAGCATTTT
CDR3 protein: CAISVTGDSNQPQHF

clone size: -
J gene: TRBJ2-2
V gene: TRBV30
D gene: TRBD1
CDR3 DNA: TGTGCCTGGAGCCTTGGGACAGCGAACACCGGGGAGCTGTTTTTT
CDR3 protein: CAWSLGTANTGELFF

clone size: -
J gene: TRBJ1-2
V gene: TRBV5-1
D gene: TRBD1
CDR3 DNA: TGCGCCAGCACCCTCGGACAGGGGACAGATGGCTACACCTTC
CDR3 protein: CASTLGQGTDGYTF

clone size: -
J gene: TRBJ2-7
V gene: TRBV6-2/TRBV6-3
D gene: -
CDR3 DNA: TGTGCCAGCAGTGACAGGTCCTACGAGCAGTACTTC
CDR3 protein: CASSDRSYEQYF

clone size: -
J gene: TRBJ2-5
V gene: TRBV24-1
D gene: -
CDR3 DNA: TGTGCCACCAGTGACCCTGGACAGTGGGAGACCCAGTACTTC
CDR3 protein: CATSDPGQWETQYF

clone size: -
J gene: TRBJ2-5
V gene: TRBV7-2
D gene: -
CDR3 DNA: TGTGCCAGCAGTTTCCAAGGGGGGCGGGAGACCCAGTACTTC
CDR3 protein: CASSFQGGRETQYF

clone size: once
J gene: TRBJ1-1
V gene: TRBV7-8
D gene: -
CDR3 DNA: TGTGCCAGCACCTTAGGGGGGACTGAAGCTTTCTTT
CDR3 protein: CASTLGGTEAFF

clone size: -
J gene: TRBJ2-2
V gene: TRBV29-1
D gene: -
CDR3 DNA: TGCAGCGGAGACCTAAGGGAGCTGTTTTTT
CDR3 protein: CSGDLRELFF

clone size: -
J gene: TRBJ2-1
V gene: TRBV7-2
D gene: -
CDR3 DNA: TGTGCCAGCAGCTTAGCGGGGGGGCTGGGGTACAATGAGCAGTTCTTC
CDR3 protein: CASSLAGGLGYNEQFF

clone size: -
J gene: TRBJ1-3
V gene: TRBV5-6
D gene: -
CDR3 DNA: TGTGCCAGCAGCTTGGGACAGCGAGACTCTGGAAACACCATATATTTT
CDR3 protein: CASSLGQRDSGNTIYF

clone size: -
J gene: TRBJ1-3
V gene: TRBV23-1
D gene: -
CDR3 DNA: TGCGCCAGCAGTCAGTCGGGACGTGCCTCTGGAAACACCATATATTTT
CDR3 protein: CASSQSGRASGNTIYF

clone size: -
J gene: TRBJ2-1
V gene: TRBV5-1
D gene: -
CDR3 DNA: TGCGCCAGCAGCTTGGCAGGGGTACTCTACAATGAGCAGTTCTTC
CDR3 protein: CASSLAGVLYNEQFF

clone size: -
J gene: TRBJ2-2
V gene: TRBV7-2
D gene: -
CDR3 DNA: TGTGCCAGCAGCTTCAGACGGGGGAACACCGGGGAGCTGTTTTTT
CDR3 protein: CASSFRRGNTGELFF

clone size: -
J gene: TRBJ1-1
V gene: TRBV2
D gene: -
CDR3 DNA: TGTGCCAGCAGTGAAGAGGGACACTTGAACACTGAAGCTTTCTTT
CDR3 protein: CASSEEGHLNTEAFF

clone size: -
J gene: TRBJ1-2
V gene: TRBV6-4
D gene: TRBD1
CDR3 DNA: TGTGCCAGCAGTGCTGAGGGGGCGCGGGGCTACACCTTC
CDR3 protein: CASSAEGARGYTF

clone size: -
J gene: TRBJ2-1
V gene: TRBV5-6
D gene: TRBD2
CDR3 DNA: TGTGCCAGCAGCTCATTGGTCCCGGGACTAGGGTTCAATGAGCAGTTCTTC
CDR3 protein: CASSSLVPGLGFNEQFF

clone size: -
J gene: TRBJ1-1
V gene: TRBV15
D gene: -
CDR3 DNA: TGTGCCACCAGCAGAGATCCGCAAGATGAAGCTTTCTTT
CDR3 protein: CATSRDPQDEAFF

clone size: -
J gene: TRBJ2-7
V gene: TRBV28
D gene: -
CDR3 DNA: TGTGCCTGCCGCGGCAGCCTATACGAGCAGTACTTC
CDR3 protein: CACRGSLYEQYF